The 23 T cell receptor beta chains below all came from one sample that was sequenced in a study of identical twins. TCRdb called the 5' RACE reads again in MiXCR, with one record for every CDR3 protein. This table has hundreds of thousands of distinct CDR3 sequences, 8.6% appearing once. This same sample was also taken into another study, of yellow fever vaccine responses in identical twins.

The sample taken for sequencing was PBMCs. The origin of the receptors is a woman younger than 30 in good health.

This clonotype occurred a few times. The chain combines TRBV7-9 with TRBJ2-3; weak D call: TRBD1 (6 bases). V was shortened by 1 base and J by 5 bases, with 10 bases between the two germline ends. Looked up from germline, CDR1 is SEHNR and CDR2 is FQNEAQ (reference sequence). There are 14 residues in the CDR3. The CDR3 reads CASSLGTVLDTQYF. The CDR3 bases are TGTGCCAGCAGCTTAGGGACAGTTCTAGATACGCAGTATTTT.

This clonotype has just a few counts. The chain is built from TRBV12-3 or TRBV12-4 and TRBJ2-7; 7 positions agree with TRBD1. With 6 bases clipped from V and 2 bases from J, the junction kept 7 bases outside the gene matches. The CDR3 runs to 14 residues. CDR3 region: CASRKRQGPYEQYF. The CDR3 DNA reads TGTGCCAGCAGGAAAAGACAGGGACCCTACGAGCAGTACTTC.

This clonotype was counted a few times. The chain carries TRBV20-1 and TRBJ2-1; no firm D call. The V end was cut by 3 bases, the J end by 1 base, with 22 bases between. Germline loops: CDR1 DFQATT, CDR2 SNEGSKA (reference sequence). This CDR3 region has 18 residues. CDR3 nucleotides: TGCAGTGCTAGGGACCAAGTCCTTCACACACAATCCTACAATGAGCAGTTCTTC. Its protein product is CSARDQVLHTQSYNEQFF.

This clonotype was found a few times. V and J are TRBV7-8 and TRBJ2-7; 8 positions agree with TRBD1. Per germline, CDR1 SGHVS and CDR2 FQNEAQ. CDR3 size: 16 residues. The ends lost 4 bases at V and 7 bases at J; junction bases unmatched: 15. This CDR3 reads CASSSKTGTGPFEQYF. The DNA of the CDR3 is TGTGCCAGCAGCTCAAAAACCGGGACAGGCCCTTTTGAGCAGTACTTC.

This clonotype was detected many times. This chain connects TRBV12-3 or TRBV12-4 to TRBJ2-1; D is perhaps TRBD2 (6 bases). Trimming shortened V by 7 bases and J by 3 bases, and 16 bases separated the two germline ends. CDR3 length: 15 residues. CDR3 nucleotides: TGTGCCAGCACCTTTGGGGGAGGAAACTACAATGAGCAGTTCTTC. It translates to CASTFGGGNYNEQFF.

This clonotype was seen more than once but under ten times. The chain uses TRBV12-3 or TRBV12-4 and TRBJ2-7, with D perhaps matching TRBD1 (6 bases). Trimming pared 1 base from V and 0 bases from J, leaving 10 bases between. CDR3 length equals 15 residues. The CDR3 protein is CASSLGGDNSYEQYF. The CDR3 bases are TGTGCCAGCAGTTTAGGTGGGGACAACTCCTACGAGCAGTACTTC.

The chain carries TRBV7-2 and TRBJ2-5, with a weak D call TRBD2 (6 bases). Germline assignment: CDR1 SGHTA and CDR2 FQGNSA. Trimming removed 5 bases from V and 5 bases from J, with 12 bases in between. This CDR3 is 13 amino acids long. In DNA, the CDR3 is TGTGCCAGCAGCCCGACTAGTACGGAGACCCAGTACTTC. It is translated as CASSPTSTETQYF.

This clonotype occurred a few times. This chain joins TRBV25-1 and TRBJ2-5, with D possibly matching TRBD1 (6 bases). This CDR3 comprises 15 residues. V was clipped by 6 bases and J by 0 bases, with 14 bases between them. Germline V gene sequence: CDR1 MGHDK, CDR2 SYGVNS. The CDR3 DNA reads as TGTGCCAGCAGCGAGTCGGGACACAACCAAGAGACCCAGTACTTC. This sequence encodes CASSESGHNQETQYF.

This clonotype appeared a few times. V and J are TRBV29-1 and TRBJ1-2; 7 bases align to TRBD1. Trimming removed 7 bases from V and 2 bases from J; junction bases left unmatched: 7. The germline V gene has CDR1 SQVTM and CDR2 ANQGSEA. This CDR3 has 13 amino acids. CDR3 in amino acids: CSDIGTVNYGYTF. In DNA form, the CDR3 reads TGCAGCGACATAGGGACAGTAAACTATGGCTACACCTTC.

This clonotype came up many times. This CDR3 is CAISGPPSVPKETDTQYF. In DNA, the CDR3 is TGTGCCATCAGTGGACCACCTTCGGTCCCCAAGGAGACAGATACGCAGTATTTT. The V call is TRBV10-3, the J call TRBJ2-3; D gene ambiguous. Trimming took 4 bases from V and 3 from J, leaving 23 bases between them. This CDR3 is built from 18 residues. Germline CDR1 is ENHRY and CDR2 is SYGVKD.

The chain has TRBV20-1 and TRBJ1-4; a weak D match, TRBD1 (6 bases). Germline loops: CDR1 DFQATT, CDR2 SNEGSKA (reference sequence). V lost 2 bases, J lost 1 base, and 17 bases lay in between. This CDR3 spans 17 amino acids. The CDR3 sequence is CSARPKGGVGTNEKLFF. The CDR3 DNA is TGCAGTGCTAGACCTAAGGGGGGGGTCGGAACTAATGAAAAACTGTTTTTT.

This clonotype was seen a few times. The chain has TRBV28 and TRBJ2-2; TRBD1 might be the D (6 bases). Deletions cut 6 bases from V and 0 bases from J, with 20 bases between. CDR3 length: 18 residues. CDR1 is MDHEN, CDR2 SYDVKM, per germline. CDR3 sequence: CASRLLLRDRTNTGELFF. DNA for the CDR3: TGTGCCAGCAGACTCCTCCTACGAGACAGGACGAACACCGGGGAGCTGTTTTTT.

This clonotype was seen repeatedly, ten times or more. The chain employs TRBV6-2 or TRBV6-3 and TRBJ2-7, with 10 positions matching TRBD1. The CDR3 runs to 15 residues. Germline V gene data show CDR1 as MNHEY and CDR2 as SVGEGT. With V trimmed by 4 bases and J by 4 bases, 7 bases remained unmatched. The CDR3 sequence: CASSSRQGAKYEQYF. The CDR3 coding sequence is TGTGCCAGCAGTTCCAGACAGGGGGCTAAATACGAGCAGTACTTC.

This clonotype has only a few counts. The chain has TRBV7-3 and TRBJ2-7, with D possibly matching TRBD2 (5 bases). This CDR3 spans 15 amino acids. Trimming removed 2 bases from V and 2 bases from J, with 13 bases in between. The germline gives CDR1 SGHTA, CDR2 FQGTGA. Written as DNA, the CDR3 is TGTGCCAGCAGCTTATCGGCTAGCCGAGCCTACGAGCAGTACTTC. Its translation: CASSLSASRAYEQYF.

The chain carries TRBV10-3 and TRBJ1-1; D is ambiguous. CDR1 is ENHRY and CDR2 is SYGVKD in the germline V gene. This CDR3 comprises 12 residues. The V and J ends lost 0 bases and 7 bases respectively, with 6 bases between them. The DNA for the CDR3 is TGTGCCATCAGTGAGTCGGCGAATGAAGCTTTCTTT. Its protein is CAISESANEAFF.

Turning to this clonotype: A much larger clone sits a single nucleotide away, making a read error possible. The gene calls are TRBV5-1 and TRBJ2-3, with D perhaps matching TRBD2 (6 bases). Germline V lookup: CDR1 SGHRS, CDR2 YFSETQ. This CDR3 is 15 amino acids long. Trimming took off 0 bases at V and 1 base at J, with 9 bases between the two ends. CDR3 DNA sequence: TGCGCCAGCAGCTTGGAGCCTAGCGGCACAGATACGCAGTATTTT. Translation: CASSLEPSGTDTQYF.

This clonotype was recorded many times. V is TRBV20-1 and J is TRBJ2-7, with D perhaps TRBD1 or TRBD2 (5 bases each). This CDR3 has 12 residues. In germline, CDR1 is DFQATT, CDR2 SNEGSKA (reference sequence). The CDR3 DNA sequence: TGCAGCACTAGGGGCGATGCCTACGAGCAGTACTTC. Protein product: CSTRGDAYEQYF.

This clonotype was seen a few times. The V gene is TRBV3-1, the J gene TRBJ2-7, with 11 bases matching TRBD2. The V and J ends lost 0 bases and 9 bases, in that order; junction bases with no gene match: 16. The CDR3 consists of 18 residues. Germline V CDR1 and CDR2: LGHDT, YNNKEL (reference sequence). The CDR3 loop is CASSQDGLAGGPHFGQYF. In DNA, the CDR3 is TGTGCCAGCAGCCAAGATGGGCTAGCGGGGGGACCGCACTTCGGGCAGTACTTC.

This clonotype appeared many times. The chain is built from TRBV29-1 and TRBJ2-1; 8 bases are a match to TRBD1. This CDR3 region has 12 residues. Germline values: CDR1 SQVTM, CDR2 ANQGSEA. Trimming at V came to 7 bases and at J to 16 bases, leaving 15 bases not matched to a gene. The CDR3 bases are TGCAGCGCTCACTTAGGACAGGGTTGGCTCTTCTTC. Protein: CSAHLGQGWLFF.

Ten or more counts support this clonotype. The chain employs TRBV21-1 and TRBJ2-7; the listed D gene, TRBD2, was not tested against the DNA. TRBV21-1 represents a pseudogene. The CDR3 has 17 amino acids. The CDR3 DNA follows: TGTGCCAGCAGCCGGTACGGACTGCTAGCGTTCTCCTACGAGCAGTACTTC. It specifies CASSRYGLLAFSYEQYF.

This clonotype was observed a few times. The chain is built from TRBV3-1 and TRBJ2-2, with D unresolved. This CDR3 is built from 15 residues. Trimming pared 5 bases from V and 0 bases from J, leaving 10 bases between. Germline-derived CDR1 and CDR2 are LGHDT and YNNKEL (reference sequence). CDR3 sequence: CASSNTVPNTGELFF. The CDR3 region has the DNA TGTGCCAGCAGCAATACAGTTCCGAACACCGGGGAGCTGTTTTTT. Full variable domain (rest looked up from reference TRBV3-1 and TRBJ2-2): DTAVSQTPKYLVTQMGNDKSIKCEQNLGHDTMYWYKQDSKKFLKIMFSYNNKELIINETVPNRFSPKSPDKAHLNLHINSLELGDSAVYFCASSNTVPNTGELFFGEGSRLTVL.

The chain uses TRBV5-1 and TRBJ1-2; tentative D call: TRBD1 (5 bases). Germline CDR1 reads SGHRS; CDR2 reads YFSETQ. The CDR3 runs 13 residues. V lost 4 bases and J 3 bases, leaving 10 bases between the germline ends. CDR3 sequence (DNA): TGCGCCAGCAGCATGACAGTTGACTATGGCTACACCTTC. It yields the protein CASSMTVDYGYTF.

The CDR3 nucleotides read TGTGCCAGCAGCGACCGGACAGGCACAGATACGCAGTATTTT. Amino acids: CASSDRTGTDTQYF. The chain has TRBV3-1 and TRBJ2-3; D is perhaps TRBD1 (6 bases). CDR1 LGHDT and CDR2 YNNKEL come from the germline V gene (reference sequence). This CDR3 has 14 residues. V dropped 5 bases and J dropped 1 base, with 10 bases sitting between them.